A selection of T cell receptor beta chains follows, all from one sample in a study of monozygotic twins with cystic fibrosis. The repertoire was sequenced with immunoSEQ multiplex PCR; TCRdb's copy has only in-frame clones and lacks some. The table shows roughly 13,000 clones, with 85% to 95% occurring only once. The material sequenced was blood. These receptors all stem from a girl aged 2 to 9 with cystic fibrosis. The CDR3 runs from the conserved cysteine through the conserved F or W. Clone sizes are given selectively: once, few, many, or a class where the clone is expanded.

TRBV5-1 NA CASRQGQGATNEKLFF
TRBV7-2 once CASSLAHRSTGNTEAFF
TRBV27 NA CASSLSPARPGEGQYF
TRBV18 once CASSPRGTSVYNEQFF
TRBV19 NA CASSIGGRGTEAFF
TRBV9 NA CASSVGGVDTQYF
TRBV2 NA CASRVRLMNTEAFF
TRBV6-6 NA CASSKGQGYGEQYF
TRBV27 NA CASSFRGYSNQPQHF
TRBV13 NA CASSATDTQYF
TRBV2 NA CASTVQNEQYF
TRBV10-3 NA CAISAPKGNEQFF
TRBV7-3 NA CASRRTSNTGELFF
TRBV25-1 NA CASSESPGELFF
TRBV27 NA CASRSSPARGYGYTF
TRBV9 NA CASSVGNLNTEAFF
TRBV28 NA CASRSLGTSGSNEQFF
TRBV27 NA CASSLLRGYEQYF
TRBV28 NA CASRQGQGFSAEAFF
TRBV4-1 NA CASSQGLNNQPQHF
TRBV19 once CASSMGTSGRAGDAGELFF
TRBV29-1 NA CSGAPGPGGAGELFF
TRBV4-1 NA CASSLRDGPYEQYF
TRBV5-4 NA CASSPPPAVHAADTQYF
TRBV2 NA CASNERTDTQYF
TRBV28 NA CASSLLGNSGANVLTF
TRBV9 NA CASSDLATNEKLFF
TRBV9 few CASSGARTGLKKGGYTF
TRBV7-2 NA CASSIVGTGELFF
TRBV7-2 NA CASSLRGGASANEKLFF
TRBV6-1 NA CASSTGPGSYEQYF
TRBV7-9 NA CASSLDALAGIYNEQFF
TRBV11-1 NA CASSLVEGSNQPQHF
TRBV6-1 NA CASGLEEGQPQHF
TRBV27 NA CASSLGRSGAVIYEQYF
TRBV9 NA CASSAARGSPSGNTIYF
TRBV11-2 once CASSLTRGDTEAFF
TRBV6-5 NA CASSLAGVAKNIQYF
TRBV10-3 once CATKRQTGDTEAFF
TRBV19 NA CASSGDRDEKLFF
TRBV2 NA CASSETRGNQPQHF
TRBV6-1 NA CASSVGTQEYSYNEQFF
TRBV6-1 NA CASRAGARQPQHF
TRBV30 once CAWSVGSRDRVLRSSNQPQHF
TRBV28 NA CASRLPSDTQYF
TRBV18 NA CASSPSSVNTEAFF
TRBV25-1 NA CASIQGPADTQYF
TRBV6-4 NA CASSALTGDTQYF
TRBV28 once CASRASGRAKNIQYF
TRBV10-3 once CAISESVFSSGNTIYF
TRBV29-1 once CSVGTRDTIYGYTF
TRBV7-9 NA CASSPSGANVLTF
TRBV30 NA CAWSGATSGSYEQYF
TRBV18 NA CASSFGAGGTEAFF
TRBV10-3 NA CAISDRTGAAINQPQHF
TRBV5-1 NA CASNRDGVGNTEAFF